The source of this T cell receptor beta chain is a study of CD8+CD57+ T cells in acquired aplastic anemia. As for the study in general: The average for DNA from sorted CD4+ and CD8+ cells was roughly 3 ug. Broader study findings: Patients and controls had in common fewer than 30 CD8+ CDR3 sequences.

Comments on this clonotype: Its target is unknown.

It was genomic DNA that served as the template for profiling TCR beta VDJ and CDR3. Via MiXCR, TCRdb re-called the reads, giving one row per CDR3 protein. The sample lists 190,000 or so distinct CDR3 sequences; roughly 57% were seen once. Germline V gives CDR1 SGHTA, CDR2 FQGTGA. Unmatched junction bases numbered 10, after V lost 5 bases and J lost 1 base. The CDR3 has 17 amino acids. The sample taken for sequencing was sorted CD4+, CD8+, or CD8+CD57+ T cells (not recorded which) from PBMCs. The source of this sequence is a human donor in good health. This rearrangement joins TRBV7-3 to TRBJ2-3; TRBD2 agrees at 9 bases. DNA for the CDR3: TGTGCCAGCAGCGAAGTGGCTAGCGGGATTCGCACAGATACGCAGTATTTT. Translated: CASSEVASGIRTDTQYF.